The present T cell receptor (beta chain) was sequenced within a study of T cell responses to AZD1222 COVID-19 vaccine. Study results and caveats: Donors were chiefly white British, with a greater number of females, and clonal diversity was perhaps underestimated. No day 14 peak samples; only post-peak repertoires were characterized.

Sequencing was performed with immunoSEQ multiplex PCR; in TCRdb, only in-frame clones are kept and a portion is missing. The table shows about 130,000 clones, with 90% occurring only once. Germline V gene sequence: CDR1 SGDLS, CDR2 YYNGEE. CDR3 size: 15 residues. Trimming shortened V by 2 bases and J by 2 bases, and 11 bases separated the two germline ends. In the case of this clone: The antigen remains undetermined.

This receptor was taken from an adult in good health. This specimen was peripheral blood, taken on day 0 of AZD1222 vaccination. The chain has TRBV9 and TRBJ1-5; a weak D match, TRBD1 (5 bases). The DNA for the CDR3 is TGTGCCAGCAGCGTTGGGGCTAACGGCAATCAGCCCCAGCATTTT. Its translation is CASSVGANGNQPQHF.